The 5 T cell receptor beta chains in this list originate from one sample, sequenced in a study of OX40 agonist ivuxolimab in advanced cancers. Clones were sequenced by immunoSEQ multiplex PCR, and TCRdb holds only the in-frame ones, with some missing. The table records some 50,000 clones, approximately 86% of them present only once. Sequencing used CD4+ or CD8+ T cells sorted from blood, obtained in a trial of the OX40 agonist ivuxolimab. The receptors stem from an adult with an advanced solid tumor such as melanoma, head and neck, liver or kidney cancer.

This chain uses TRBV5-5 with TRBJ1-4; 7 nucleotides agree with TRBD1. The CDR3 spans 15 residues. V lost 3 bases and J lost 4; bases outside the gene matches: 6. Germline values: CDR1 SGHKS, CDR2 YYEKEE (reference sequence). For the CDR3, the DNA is TGTGCCAGCAGCTCTCCGGGACAGAGTAATGAAAAACTGTTTTTT. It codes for CASSSPGQSNEKLFF.

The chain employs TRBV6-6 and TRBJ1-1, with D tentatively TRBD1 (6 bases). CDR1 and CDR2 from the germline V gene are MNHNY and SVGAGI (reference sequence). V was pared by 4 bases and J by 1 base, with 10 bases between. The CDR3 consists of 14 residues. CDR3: CASSWTEKNTEAFF. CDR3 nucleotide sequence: TGTGCCAGCAGTTGGACAGAGAAGAACACTGAAGCTTTCTTT.

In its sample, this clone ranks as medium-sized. The CDR3 here is CASSQQTGAYEQYF. CDR3 DNA sequence: TGCGCCAGCAGCCAACAGACGGGGGCCTACGAGCAGTACTTC. This chain connects TRBV4-1 to TRBJ2-7; D may be TRBD2 (6 bases). Germline V gene sequence: CDR1 MGHRA, CDR2 YSYEKL. The CDR3 totals 14 residues. V shed 2 bases and J shed 2 bases, with 10 bases lying between them.

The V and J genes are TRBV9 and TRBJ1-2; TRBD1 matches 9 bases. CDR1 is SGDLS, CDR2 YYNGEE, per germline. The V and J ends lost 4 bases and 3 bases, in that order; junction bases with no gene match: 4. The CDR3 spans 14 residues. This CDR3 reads CASSPQGAHYGYTF. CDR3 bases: TGTGCCAGCAGCCCACAGGGGGCTCACTATGGCTACACCTTC.

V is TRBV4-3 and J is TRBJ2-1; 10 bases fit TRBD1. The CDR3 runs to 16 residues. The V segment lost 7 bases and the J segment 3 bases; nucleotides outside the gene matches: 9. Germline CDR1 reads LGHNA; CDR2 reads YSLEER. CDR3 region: CASTLRGDRGYNEQFF. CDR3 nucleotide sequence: TGCGCCAGCACCCTAAGAGGGGACAGGGGCTACAATGAGCAGTTCTTC.